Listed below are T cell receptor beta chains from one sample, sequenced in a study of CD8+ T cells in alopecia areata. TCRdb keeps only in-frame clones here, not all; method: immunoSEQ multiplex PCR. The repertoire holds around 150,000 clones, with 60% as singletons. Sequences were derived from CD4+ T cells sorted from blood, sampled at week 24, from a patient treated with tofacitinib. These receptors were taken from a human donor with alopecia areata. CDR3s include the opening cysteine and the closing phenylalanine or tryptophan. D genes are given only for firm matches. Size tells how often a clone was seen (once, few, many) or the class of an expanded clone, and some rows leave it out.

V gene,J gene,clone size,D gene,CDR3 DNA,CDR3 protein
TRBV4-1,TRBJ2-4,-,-,TGCGCCAGCAGCCAAGTGGGGACCAAGCAGGGAGCCAAAAACATTCAGTACTTC,CASSQVGTKQGAKNIQYF
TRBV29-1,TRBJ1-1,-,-,TGCAGCGTTGAAGTTAGGGGCCCGAACACTGAAGCTTTCTTT,CSVEVRGPNTEAFF
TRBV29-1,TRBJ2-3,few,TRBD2,TGCAGCACTGATTCGGGGGGGGATACGCAGTATTTT,CSTDSGGDTQYF
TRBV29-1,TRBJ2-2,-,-,TGCAGCGCCCTAGAGACAGCTTACACCGGGGAGCTGTTTTTT,CSALETAYTGELFF
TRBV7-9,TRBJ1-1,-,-,TGTGCCAGCAGCCAAGTCGGTAAAGCTTTCTTT,CASSQVGKAFF
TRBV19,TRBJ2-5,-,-,TGTGCCAGTAGTCAAAGCCATAGGGAGACCCAGTACTTC,CASSQSHRETQYF
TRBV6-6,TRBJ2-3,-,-,TGTGCCAGCAGTTCTGGGAGCCCTAGTACGCAGTATTTT,CASSSGSPSTQYF
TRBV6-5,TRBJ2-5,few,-,TGTGCCAGCAGTTACCTGACGGGGCCCCAAGAGACCCAGTACTTC,CASSYLTGPQETQYF
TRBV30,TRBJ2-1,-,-,TGTGCCTGGAGTGACTCGGGGGGCCTCCCCTACAATGAGCAGTTCTTC,CAWSDSGGLPYNEQFF
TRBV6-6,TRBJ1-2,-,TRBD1,TGTGCCAGCAGTAAACCAGGGGGAGGCTACACCTTC,CASSKPGGGYTF
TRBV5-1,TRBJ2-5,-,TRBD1,TGCGCCAGCAGCTCTGGACAGGCCCAGGTGACCCAGTACTTC,CASSSGQAQVTQYF
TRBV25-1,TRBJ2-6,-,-,TGTGCCAGCAGTGAGGGGGGTTCCTCTGGGGCCAACGTCCTGACTTTC,CASSEGGSSGANVLTF
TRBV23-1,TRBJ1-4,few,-,TGCGCCAGTGTGGGGACAAGGGTATTTTTT,CASVGTRVFF
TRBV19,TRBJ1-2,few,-,TGTGCCAGTAGTATAGCTCTAAGAATTCCGCTGTCTACTAACTATGGCTACACCTTC,CASSIALRIPLSTNYGYTF
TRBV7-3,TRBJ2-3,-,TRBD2,TGTGCCAGCAGCCTTAGCGGGGGCACAGATACGCAGTATTTT,CASSLSGGTDTQYF
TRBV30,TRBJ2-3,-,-,TGTGCCTGGAGCCGGACAGCTAGCACAGATACGCAGTATTTT,CAWSRTASTDTQYF
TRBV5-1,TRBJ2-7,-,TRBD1,TGCGCCAGCAGCGATCGGACAGGGGGCGCATTGAGGCAGTACTTC,CASSDRTGGALRQYF
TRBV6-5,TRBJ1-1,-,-,TGTGCCAGCAGCAACATACAGGGCGGAGCTTTCTTT,CASSNIQGGAFF
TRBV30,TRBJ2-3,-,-,TGTGCCTGGAGCTCCCAAGGGGCTGGCACAGATACGCAGTATTTT,CAWSSQGAGTDTQYF
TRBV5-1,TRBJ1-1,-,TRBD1,TGCGCCAGCAGCCCAGACAGGGCTACTGAAGCTTTCTTT,CASSPDRATEAFF
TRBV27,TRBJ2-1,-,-,TGTGCCAGCAGTTTTTTGACGGAGCAGTTCTTC,CASSFLTEQFF
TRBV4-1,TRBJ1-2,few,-,TGCGCCAGCAGCTTAGGACAAAACTATGGCTACACCTTC,CASSLGQNYGYTF
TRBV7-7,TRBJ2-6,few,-,TGTGGGACTGGGGCCAACGTCCTGACTTTC,CGTGANVLTF
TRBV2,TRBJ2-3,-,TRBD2,TGTGCCAGCAGTCTTAGGACTAGCGGGGGGACAGATACGCAGTATTTT,CASSLRTSGGTDTQYF
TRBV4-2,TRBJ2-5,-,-,TGTGCCAGCAGCCAAGGTTCCCGAACCCAAGAGACCCAGTACTTC,CASSQGSRTQETQYF
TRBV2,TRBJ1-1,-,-,TGTGCCAGCACGGAAGACTACACCACTGAAGCTTTCTTT,CASTEDYTTEAFF
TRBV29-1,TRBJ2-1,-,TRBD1,TGCAGCGTTGACACGGGACAGGGAGGGTATGAGCAGTTCTTC,CSVDTGQGGYEQFF
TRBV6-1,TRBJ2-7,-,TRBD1,TGTGCCAGCAGTGAATACGGGACAGCCCCCTACGAGCAGTACTTC,CASSEYGTAPYEQYF
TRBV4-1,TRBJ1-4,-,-,TGCGCCAGCAGCCAGCAGTCGGCAACTAATGAAAAACTGTTTTTT,CASSQQSATNEKLFF
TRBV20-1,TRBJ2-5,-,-,TGCAGTGCTGGAAACCAAGAGACCCAGTACTTC,CSAGNQETQYF
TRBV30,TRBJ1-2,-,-,TGTGCCTGGAGTGTACCGGGACATCCGCGCTACACCTTC,CAWSVPGHPRYTF
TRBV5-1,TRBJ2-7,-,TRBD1,TGCGCCAGCAGCGAGGCTACGGGACAGGGCCCAAGCTCCTACGAGCAGTACTTC,CASSEATGQGPSSYEQYF
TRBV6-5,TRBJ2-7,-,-,TGTGCCAGCAGTTACATGGACAGTGGCTACGAGCAGTACTTC,CASSYMDSGYEQYF
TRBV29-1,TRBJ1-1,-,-,TGCAGCGTTGAGTCACAATTGAACACTGAAGCTTTCTTT,CSVESQLNTEAFF
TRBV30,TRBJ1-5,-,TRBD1,TGTGCCTGGAGTGTAGCGGGACAGGCTGATCAGCCCCAGCATTTT,CAWSVAGQADQPQHF
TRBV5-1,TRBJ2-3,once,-,TGCGCCAGCAGCTTCGGGGCAGACACAGATACGCAGTATTTT,CASSFGADTDTQYF
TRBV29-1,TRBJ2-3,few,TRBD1,TGCAGCGTTAAGACAGGGCGAGCAGATACGCAGTATTTT,CSVKTGRADTQYF
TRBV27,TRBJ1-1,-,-,TGTGCCAGCAGTTCCAGGGTCAGAGTGAACACTGAAGCTTTCTTT,CASSSRVRVNTEAFF
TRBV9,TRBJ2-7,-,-,TGTGCCAGCAGCGTAGAGGCATCTCACACCTCCGAGCAGTACTTC,CASSVEASHTSEQYF
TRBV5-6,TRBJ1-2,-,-,TGTGCCAGCAGCTACAGAAATTCTGGCTACACCTTC,CASSYRNSGYTF
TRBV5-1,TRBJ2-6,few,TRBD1,TGCGCCAGCAGGACAGGGGCTGGGGCCAACGTCCTGACTTTC,CASRTGAGANVLTF
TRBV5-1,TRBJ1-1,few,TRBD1,TGCGCCAGCAGTTTGACAGGGGGCACTGAAGCTTTCTTT,CASSLTGGTEAFF
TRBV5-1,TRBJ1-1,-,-,TGCGCCAGCAGCTTGGGACAGGTAGGCACTGAAGCTTTCTTT,CASSLGQVGTEAFF
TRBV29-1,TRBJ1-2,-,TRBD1,TGCAGCGATGCTGGGACAGGAAACTATGGCTACACCTTC,CSDAGTGNYGYTF
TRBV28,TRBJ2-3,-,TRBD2,TGTGCCAGCAGTTCTTACGGGACTAGCAGCACAGATACGCAGTATTTT,CASSSYGTSSTDTQYF
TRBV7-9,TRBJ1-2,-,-,TGTGCCAGCAGCCCGCAGACCGAACGCTACACCTTC,CASSPQTERYTF
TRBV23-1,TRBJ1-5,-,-,TGCGCCAGCCCCTCTTGCCCCCAGCATTTT,CASPSCPQHF
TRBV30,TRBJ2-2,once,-,TGTGCCTGCCAGGGCGGGGAGCTGTTTTTT,CACQGGELFF
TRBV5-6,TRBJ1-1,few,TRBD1,TGTGCCAGCAGCTTGGGGACAGGGGGCGCGGGAGCTTTCTTT,CASSLGTGGAGAFF
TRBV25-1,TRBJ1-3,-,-,TGTGCCAGCATGCGAACTGGAAACACCATATATTTT,CASMRTGNTIYF
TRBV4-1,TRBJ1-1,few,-,TGCGCCAGCAGCCAGGGGACGGGAGCCTACCGCGCTGAAGCTTTCTTT,CASSQGTGAYRAEAFF
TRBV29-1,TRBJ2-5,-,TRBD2,TGCAGCGTTCGACTAGCGTACGAGACCCAGTACTTC,CSVRLAYETQYF
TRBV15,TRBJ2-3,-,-,TGTGCCACCAGCAGACAAACAGATACGCAGTATTTT,CATSRQTDTQYF
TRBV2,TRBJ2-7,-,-,TGTGCCAGCAAGTCTGGCGCCACCTACGAGCAGTACTTC,CASKSGATYEQYF
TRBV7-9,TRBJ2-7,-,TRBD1,TGTGCCAGCAGCTCGGGGACAGGGATTCTCTCGGCAGAGCAGTACTTC,CASSSGTGILSAEQYF